A single sample is the source of the 14 T cell receptor beta chains below, sequenced in a study of OX40 agonist ivuxolimab in advanced cancers. Using immunoSEQ multiplex PCR, the repertoire was profiled, and TCRdb retains in-frame clones only, with some absent. The data show about 54,000 clones, 60% to 80% seen once. This sample comprised CD4+ or CD8+ T cells sorted from blood, obtained in a trial of the OX40 agonist ivuxolimab. These receptors came from an adult with an advanced solid tumor such as melanoma, head and neck, liver or kidney cancer.

The chain combines TRBV27 with TRBJ2-1; 11 bases are shared with TRBD2. Germline V gives CDR1 MNHEY, CDR2 SMNVEV (reference sequence). The trim removed 4 bases at V and 4 bases at J, leaving 6 bases unmatched. The CDR3 totals 16 residues. The CDR3 loop reads CASSSLAGGFYNEQFF. The CDR3 DNA reads TGTGCCAGCAGTTCCTTAGCGGGAGGGTTTTACAATGAGCAGTTCTTC.

The genes are TRBV7-2 and TRBJ1-3; D uncertain. The CDR3 runs 14 residues. The germline V gene has CDR1 SGHTA and CDR2 FQGNSA. V was shortened by 5 bases and J by 2 bases, with 10 bases between the two germline ends. The CDR3 loop reads CASSLYRAGNTIYF. CDR3 DNA: TGTGCCAGCAGCCTGTACCGGGCTGGAAACACCATATATTTT.

The V and J genes are TRBV29-1 and TRBJ1-2; perhaps TRBD1 as D (5 bases). The ends were cut back, 1 base at V and 7 bases at J, with 13 bases in the middle. Germline-derived CDR1 and CDR2 are SQVTM and ANQGSEA. The CDR3 extends over 13 amino acids. CDR3: CSVEVPGRLGYTF. The CDR3 DNA sequence: TGCAGCGTTGAAGTACCAGGGAGACTTGGCTACACCTTC.

The chain combines TRBV7-9 with TRBJ2-7; D gene ambiguous. CDR1 and CDR2 (germline): SEHNR, FQNEAQ (reference sequence). CDR3 size: 16 residues. Trimming left V 0 bases short and J 3 bases short, with 15 bases between. In DNA, the CDR3 is TGTGCCAGCAGCTTAGCCTCAGCGTTAGCTGACTACGAGCAGTACTTC. Protein sequence: CASSLASALADYEQYF. Drawing the rest from reference TRBV7-9 and TRBJ2-7, the complete variable domain is DTGVSQNPRHKITKRGQNVTFRCDPISEHNRLYWYRQTLGQGPEFLTYFQNEAQLEKSRLLSDRFSAERPKGSFSTLEIQRTEQGDSAMYLCASSLASALADYEQYFGPGTRLTVT.

The J gene is TRBJ1-1, the V gene TRBV18; TRBD1 matches 7 bases. V was pared by 0 bases and J by 0 bases, with 1 base of the junction left unmatched. Germline loops: CDR1 KGHSH, CDR2 LQKENI. The CDR3 consists of 15 residues. CDR3 region: CASSPPTGMNTEAFF. The DNA for the CDR3 is TGTGCCAGCTCACCACCGACAGGGATGAACACTGAAGCTTTCTTT.

The chain is built from TRBV6-1 and TRBJ2-5, with a weak D call TRBD2 (5 bases). Germline CDR1 MNHNS, CDR2 SASEGT. This CDR3 is built from 13 residues. V lost 7 bases and J lost 4, with 13 bases in between. CDR3 nucleotide sequence: TGTGCCAGCATCAAGACTGAGGGAGAGACCCAGTACTTC. Its translation is CASIKTEGETQYF.

This chain connects TRBV21-1 to TRBJ2-6; the listed D gene, TRBD2, was not tested against the DNA. TRBV21-1 is recorded as a pseudogene. This CDR3 comprises 18 residues. CDR3 sequence reads: CASSKEGGWLSGANVLTF. In DNA, the CDR3 is TGTGCCAGCAGCAAAGAGGGGGGGTGGCTCTCTGGGGCCAACGTCCTGACTTTC.

This chain uses TRBV7-9 with TRBJ1-1, with D perhaps matching TRBD1 (5 bases). Germline-derived CDR1 and CDR2 are SEHNR and FQNEAQ (reference sequence). Trimming stripped 2 bases from V and 1 base from J, with 8 bases between. The CDR3 length is 14 residues. The CDR3 loop reads CASSLFGGNTEAFF. DNA for the CDR3: TGTGCCAGCAGCTTATTCGGGGGGAACACTGAAGCTTTCTTT. The full variable domain, completed using reference TRBV7-9 and TRBJ1-1, is DTGVSQNPRHKITKRGQNVTFRCDPISEHNRLYWYRQTLGQGPEFLTYFQNEAQLEKSRLLSDRFSAERPKGSFSTLEIQRTEQGDSAMYLCASSLFGGNTEAFFGQGTRLTVV.

Notes on this clone: This specimen includes other DNA sequences encoding the same CDR3. The gene calls are TRBV4-3 and TRBJ2-1; TRBD2 agrees at 7 bases. The CDR3 is 12 residues long. Germline V gives CDR1 LGHNA, CDR2 YSLEER. V gave up 1 base and J gave up 10 bases; unmatched junction bases: 1. The CDR3 DNA is TGCGCCAGCAGCCAAGGAGCGGGGGAGCAGTTCTTC. This translates into CASSQGAGEQFF.

This clone was recorded a few times. This chain links TRBV20-1 with TRBJ2-7; tentative D call: TRBD2 (5 bases). This CDR3 has 11 amino acids. Germline V gives CDR1 DFQATT, CDR2 SNEGSKA (reference sequence). Trimming removed 7 bases from V and 7 bases from J, with 14 bases in between. The CDR3 DNA sequence: TGCAGTGTTGTTCCGGGGTTTGAGCAGTACTTC. It translates to CSVVPGFEQYF.

The chain joins TRBV5-1 to TRBJ2-1, with 11 nucleotides matching TRBD1. With V trimmed by 7 bases and J by 6 bases, 9 bases remained unmatched. The CDR3 extends over 15 amino acids. The V gene's germline CDR1 is SGHRS and CDR2 YFSETQ. CDR3 sequence reads: CASYYWGTGGNEQFF. CDR3 DNA: TGCGCCAGCTACTATTGGGGGACAGGGGGCAATGAGCAGTTCTTC.

This clone was picked up a small number of times. The V call is TRBV30, the J call TRBJ1-5; D call uncertain. Trimming pared 0 bases from V and 4 bases from J, leaving 10 bases between. The CDR3 sequence is 14 residues long. CDR1 and CDR2 (germline): GTSNPN, SVGIG (reference sequence). CDR3 residues: CAWSVGHVNQPQHF. DNA of the CDR3: TGTGCCTGGAGTGTTGGCCATGTGAATCAGCCCCAGCATTTT.

CDR3 sequence reads: CATSRGQVYTEAFF. DNA of the CDR3: TGTGCCACCAGCAGAGGACAGGTATACACTGAAGCTTTCTTT. The rearrangement links TRBV15 to TRBJ1-1; TRBD1 might be the D (6 bases). Germline loops: CDR1 LNHNV, CDR2 YYDKDF (reference sequence). CDR3 length: 14 amino acids. V was clipped by 1 base and J by 3 bases, with 9 bases between them.

This clone was found a few times. The V call is TRBV6-1, the J call TRBJ2-7, with D unresolved. V lost 2 bases, J lost 4 bases, and 6 bases lay in between. Germline V lookup: CDR1 MNHNS, CDR2 SASEGT. This CDR3 is built from 12 residues. The DNA of the CDR3 is TGTGCCAGCAGTGAATGGCAGTACGAGCAGTACTTC. This codes for CASSEWQYEQYF.